Shown below are 14 T cell receptor beta chains from a single sample sequenced in a study of CD8 T cells in ankylosing spondylitis. Whole-study findings and limits: One TCR beta motif, made up of roughly eight highly homologous variants, appeared characteristic of ankylosing spondylitis blood.

No antigen is known for these receptors. MiXCR, applied by TCRdb to the 5' RACE reads, yields one record per CDR3 protein. Of 220,000 or so distinct CDR3 sequences in the sample, about 17% were seen once. The sample taken for sequencing was blood, either unsorted or a sorted T cell fraction (not recorded which). Source of these receptors: a male donor with ankylosing spondylitis.

The chain employs TRBV4-3 and TRBJ1-1; D is unclear. V lost 0 bases to trimming and J lost 3 bases, with 11 bases between them. The CDR3 extends over 15 amino acids. The germline gives CDR1 LGHNA, CDR2 YSLEER. The CDR3 DNA reads TGCGCCAGCAGCCAAGATGGGCGAGGATACACTGAAGCTTTCTTT. Translated: CASSQDGRGYTEAFF.

This CDR3 reads CASSQGRGGRGNTIYF. As DNA, the CDR3 is TGTGCCAGCAGCCAAGGCCGCGGTGGCAGGGGAAACACCATATATTTT. The genes are TRBV14 and TRBJ1-3; D uncertain. The CDR3 contains 16 residues. The germline CDR1 and CDR2 sequences are SGHDN and FVKESK. V was pared by 1 base and J by 4 bases, with 14 bases between.

In this sample, this clonotype turned up a few times. The chain combines TRBV7-3 with TRBJ2-2, with TRBD2 matching over 12 bases. From germline, CDR1 is SGHTA and CDR2 FQGTGA. This CDR3 is 17 amino acids long. With 2 bases clipped from V and 6 bases from J, the junction kept 7 bases outside the gene matches. The CDR3 region has the DNA TGTGCCAGCAGCTTAGATGGACTAGCGGGATACGCCGGGGAGCTGTTTTTT. Amino acids: CASSLDGLAGYAGELFF.

There are many counts of this clonotype. The chain joins TRBV27 to TRBJ2-3, with D unresolved. The germline V gene has CDR1 MNHEY and CDR2 SMNVEV (reference sequence). This CDR3 region has 12 residues. V gave up 5 bases and J gave up 2 bases, with 5 bases separating them. The CDR3 DNA is TGTGCCAGCAGTCCCTACACAGATACGCAGTATTTT. As protein: CASSPYTDTQYF.

In this sample, this clonotype turned up a few times. The V gene is TRBV4-1, the J gene TRBJ2-5; no firm D call. In germline, CDR1 is MGHRA, CDR2 YSYEKL. There are 17 residues in the CDR3. V gave up 2 bases and J gave up 5 bases, with 21 bases separating them. CDR3 DNA sequence: TGCGCCAGCAGCCAACTCTTTTTGAAGGTATCCGGGGAGACCCAGTACTTC. This sequence encodes CASSQLFLKVSGETQYF.

V usage is TRBV6-2 or TRBV6-3 and J usage is TRBJ2-2; TRBD1 agrees at 8 bases. Germline V gene lookup returns CDR1 MNHEY and CDR2 SVGEGT. The CDR3 has 15 residues. V lost 2 bases, J lost 7 bases, and 6 bases stayed unmatched. The DNA for the CDR3 is TGTGCCAGCAGTTACATCCCCGACAGGGGCGGGGAGCTGTTTTTT. Translation gives CASSYIPDRGGELFF.

This clonotype appeared a few times. The chain couples TRBV7-9 to TRBJ1-1; D ambiguous. Germline CDR1 and CDR2: SEHNR and FQNEAQ (reference sequence). The V and J ends lost 0 bases and 7 bases respectively, with 12 bases between them. The CDR3 runs 14 residues. CDR3 sequence (DNA): TGTGCCAGCAGCTTAGCGGGGAATGGTGTTGAAGCTTTCTTT. This gives the protein CASSLAGNGVEAFF. Supplemented by reference TRBV7-9 and TRBJ1-1, the full variable domain reads DTGVSQNPRHKITKRGQNVTFRCDPISEHNRLYWYRQTLGQGPEFLTYFQNEAQLEKSRLLSDRFSAERPKGSFSTLEIQRTEQGDSAMYLCASSLAGNGVEAFFGQGTRLTVV.

This clonotype was seen only a few times. The V gene is TRBV5-6, the J gene TRBJ1-4; D gene unclear. CDR3 length: 14 residues. From germline, CDR1 is SGHDT and CDR2 YYEEEE. V was clipped by 2 bases and J by 6 bases, with 11 bases between them. The CDR3 region has the DNA TGTGCCAGCAGCTTTTCAGGACTCGATGAAAAACTGTTTTTT. It is translated as CASSFSGLDEKLFF.

This clonotype was found a few times. This sequence joins TRBV13 and TRBJ1-2, with D maybe TRBD1 (6 bases). Germline V gene lookup returns CDR1 PRHDT and CDR2 FYEKMQ (reference sequence). The CDR3 loop spans 14 amino acids. Trimming took 3 bases from V and 6 from J, leaving 14 bases between them. The CDR3 bases are TGTGCCAGCAGCTTCCGAGGGGGGGATCATGGCTACACCTTC. Amino acid sequence: CASSFRGGDHGYTF.

This clonotype turned up a few times. The chain links TRBV27 to TRBJ1-3; D not certain. The V gene lost 6 bases and the J gene lost 0 bases, with 12 bases spanning the gap. Per the germline V gene, CDR1 is MNHEY and CDR2 is SMNVEV (reference sequence). This CDR3 region has 15 residues. The CDR3 coding sequence is TGTGCCAGCAGAGCCGACGGGAACTCTGGAAACACCATATATTTT. Its protein is CASRADGNSGNTIYF.

This clonotype was detected only a few times. This chain joins TRBV27 and TRBJ1-5; 10 nucleotides match TRBD1. V shed 6 bases and J 2 bases; nucleotides not matched to a gene: 1. Germline V CDR1 and CDR2: MNHEY, SMNVEV (reference sequence). This CDR3 is 14 amino acids long. In DNA, the CDR3 is TGTGCCAGCAGCGGGACAGGGGGCAATCAGCCCCAGCATTTT. It specifies CASSGTGGNQPQHF.

The genes are TRBV7-9 and TRBJ2-2, with no clear D. The CDR3 length is 14 residues. Germline CDR1 and CDR2: SEHNR and FQNEAQ (reference sequence). V was trimmed by 5 bases and J by 0 bases, leaving 7 bases between them. CDR3 sequence: CASSAAPNTGELFF. The CDR3 DNA reads as TGTGCCAGCAGCGCCGCTCCGAACACCGGGGAGCTGTTTTTT.

This clonotype occurred a few times. The gene calls are TRBV3-1 and TRBJ2-1; weak D call: TRBD2 (5 bases). Trimming pared 0 bases from V and 2 bases from J, leaving 17 bases between. This CDR3 spans 18 amino acids. The V gene's germline CDR1 is LGHDT and CDR2 YNNKEL (reference sequence). CDR3 region: CASSQEGFSSGPYNEQFF. In DNA, the CDR3 is TGTGCCAGCAGCCAAGAAGGGTTCTCGAGCGGACCCTACAATGAGCAGTTCTTC.

The gene calls are TRBV20-1 and TRBJ1-4; tentative D call: TRBD1 (6 bases). This CDR3 is 16 amino acids long. Germline V gives CDR1 DFQATT, CDR2 SNEGSKA (reference sequence). Trimming stripped 3 bases from V and 4 bases from J, with 18 bases between. CDR3 nucleotides: TGCAGTGCTAGGGGGGTCGGACAGCTGATTAATGAAAAACTGTTTTTT. This translates into CSARGVGQLINEKLFF.